The 18 T cell receptor beta chains listed next were all sequenced from one sample in a study of T-cell memory formation after mild COVID-19. TCRdb ran MiXCR on the 5' RACE reads and lists one entry per CDR3 protein. The data hold 300,000 or so distinct CDR3 sequences, with around 15% observed a single time. Sequenced material: PBMCs or a T cell subset sorted from them (not recorded which). Source of these receptors: a man between 18 and 35 years old who had mild COVID-19 (a few samples of this study predate the infection). Cell type and time point are not known.

This clonotype has more than one count but fewer than ten. The chain recombines TRBV12-5 with TRBJ2-7, with TRBD1 matching 7 bases. CDR1 and CDR2 (germline): LGHNT, FRNRAP. CDR3 length: 13 amino acids. With 7 bases clipped from V and 5 bases from J, the junction kept 8 bases outside the gene matches. CDR3 sequence (DNA): TGTGCTAGTGCCACAATCGGGACAGACGAGCAGTACTTC. As protein: CASATIGTDEQYF.

This clonotype turned up a few times. The chain combines TRBV5-1 with TRBJ2-2; D assignment may be TRBD1 or TRBD2 (5 bases each). The CDR3 totals 15 residues. Looked up from germline, CDR1 is SGHRS and CDR2 is YFSETQ. Trimming took 9 bases from V and 0 from J, leaving 15 bases between them. The CDR3 protein is CATYTGTPNTGELFF. CDR3 bases: TGCGCCACTTACACCGGGACGCCGAACACCGGGGAGCTGTTTTTT.

Many counts were recorded for this clonotype. The chain employs TRBV28 and TRBJ2-2, with D possibly matching TRBD1 (5 bases). The V gene's germline CDR1 is MDHEN and CDR2 SYDVKM. The V end lost 6 bases, the J end lost 0 bases, and 8 bases lay between the germline ends. CDR3 length: 14 amino acids. CDR3 nucleotides: TGTGCCAGCAGGGGGCCGACGAACACCGGGGAGCTGTTTTTT. It codes for CASRGPTNTGELFF.

CDR3 nucleotide sequence: TGTGCCAGCAGCCCGGACAGGGGGTCGGTTCAGCCCCAGCATTTT. Its translation: CASSPDRGSVQPQHF. The chain carries TRBV6-2 or TRBV6-3 and TRBJ1-5; TRBD1 agrees at 10 bases. This CDR3 is 15 amino acids long. Germline loops: CDR1 MNHEY, CDR2 SVGEGT. V was pared by 6 bases and J by 6 bases, with 8 bases of the junction left unmatched.

Only a few counts were recorded for this clonotype. This chain links TRBV25-1 with TRBJ1-2; TRBD1 might be the D (6 bases). The V end lost 4 bases, the J end lost 0 bases, and 9 bases lay between the germline ends. This CDR3 is 14 amino acids long. Germline loops: CDR1 MGHDK, CDR2 SYGVNS. As DNA, the CDR3 is TGTGCCAGCAGTGCAACAGGGTCTAACTATGGCTACACCTTC. Encoded protein: CASSATGSNYGYTF.

The rearrangement links TRBV10-3 to TRBJ2-7; 9 nucleotides line up with TRBD1. This CDR3 spans 13 amino acids. Per germline, CDR1 ENHRY and CDR2 SYGVKD. The V gene end was trimmed by 6 bases and the J gene end by 1 base; junction bases not matched to a gene: 1. The CDR3 sequence: CAIRGQGSYEQYV. The CDR3 DNA reads TGTGCCATCAGGGGACAGGGATCCTACGAGCAGTACGTC.

This CDR3 reads CASQDRSRGTEQFF. CDR3 coding DNA: TGTGCCAGCCAGGACAGGTCTAGGGGTACCGAGCAGTTCTTC. The V and J genes are TRBV11-3 and TRBJ2-1; 7 bases are a match to TRBD1. Looked up from germline, CDR1 is SGHNT and CDR2 is YENEEA. V lost 8 bases and J lost 10; bases outside the gene matches: 14. CDR3 length: 14 amino acids.

The sample holds a few counts of this clonotype. The V and J genes are TRBV6-2 or TRBV6-3 and TRBJ2-6; D gene unclear. V lost 3 bases and J 4 bases, leaving 7 bases between the germline ends. CDR1 is MNHEY, CDR2 SVGEGT, per germline. The CDR3 runs to 14 residues. CDR3 region: CASSYAAGANVLTF. The CDR3 bases are TGTGCCAGCAGTTATGCGGCAGGGGCCAACGTCCTGACTTTC.

A few counts support this clonotype. This chain joins TRBV10-3 and TRBJ1-6; 10 bases align to TRBD1. Germline V gives CDR1 ENHRY, CDR2 SYGVKD. With 4 bases clipped from V and 7 bases from J, the junction kept 10 bases outside the gene matches. The CDR3 has 17 residues. The CDR3 is CAISGAGTGVRNSPLHF. CDR3 sequence (DNA): TGTGCCATCAGTGGGGCCGGGACAGGGGTGCGAAATTCACCCCTCCACTTT.

The J gene is TRBJ1-1, the V gene TRBV12-3 or TRBV12-4; tentatively, D is TRBD1 (6 bases). The CDR3 has 16 residues. The V end was cut by 6 bases, the J end by 0 bases, with 17 bases between. The CDR3 DNA reads as TGTGCCAGCAGCCCGTGGACAGTTTTGGTGAACACTGAAGCTTTCTTT. Translating gives CASSPWTVLVNTEAFF.

This clonotype was seen only a few times. The chain joins TRBV12-3 or TRBV12-4 to TRBJ2-7; D is ambiguous. CDR3 size: 12 residues. V was trimmed by 2 bases and J by 2 bases, leaving 4 bases between them. The CDR3 is CASSLSAYEQYF. For the CDR3, the DNA is TGTGCCAGCAGTTTATCGGCCTACGAGCAGTACTTC.

The CDR3 DNA sequence: TGTGCCAGCAGTGTCCCGCGGGGGGGCCTTGATGAGCAGTTCTTC. Protein sequence: CASSVPRGGLDEQFF. The rearrangement uses TRBV2 and TRBJ2-1, with 9 bases matching TRBD2. The CDR3 length is 15 residues. The V and J ends lost 4 bases and 8 bases, in that order; junction bases with no gene match: 9. Looked up from germline, CDR1 is SNHLY and CDR2 is FYNNEI.

In this sample, this clonotype turned up many times. The chain employs TRBV12-3 or TRBV12-4 and TRBJ1-1; D is undetermined. CDR3 length: 15 residues. V lost 6 bases to trimming and J lost 0 bases, with 14 bases between them. This CDR3 is CASRRTELMNTEAFF. The CDR3 DNA reads TGTGCCAGCAGACGGACGGAGTTGATGAACACTGAAGCTTTCTTT.

This clonotype was recorded many times. V is TRBV4-1 and J is TRBJ2-7; either TRBD1 or TRBD2 may supply D (5 bases each). CDR1 is MGHRA, CDR2 YSYEKL, per germline. The CDR3 length is 14 residues. Trimming stripped 4 bases from V and 4 bases from J, with 14 bases between. CDR3 nucleotides: TGCGCCAGCAGCCCCCGGGGCGGATTATACGAGCAGTACTTC. It yields the protein CASSPRGGLYEQYF.

This chain connects TRBV6-2 or TRBV6-3 to TRBJ2-7; D may be TRBD1 (6 bases). The germline V gene has CDR1 MNHEY and CDR2 SVGEGT. The CDR3 covers 22 residues. Trimming pared 0 bases from V and 2 bases from J, leaving 32 bases between. DNA of the CDR3: TGTGCCAGCAGTTACTCGGGGGCGACGACCATGGTGGGAGCTCCGGGCGCCTACGAGCAGTACTTC. Amino acid sequence: CASSYSGATTMVGAPGAYEQYF.

This clonotype came up a few times. The CDR3 is CASSIPETGELFF. CDR3 coding DNA: TGTGCCAGTAGTATCCCAGAGACCGGGGAGCTGTTTTTT. The genes are TRBV19 and TRBJ2-2, with unresolved D. This CDR3 spans 13 amino acids. Trimming shortened V by 3 bases and J by 5 bases, and 7 bases separated the two germline ends. The germline V gene has CDR1 LNHDA and CDR2 SQIVND (reference sequence).

This clonotype was picked up a small number of times. The J gene is TRBJ1-2, the V gene TRBV7-9; D gene unclear. The germline gives CDR1 SEHNR, CDR2 FQNEAQ (reference sequence). Between the trimmed V and J ends, which lost 2 bases and 8 bases, there was a span of 18 bases. The length of the CDR3 is 15 residues. The CDR3 DNA is TGTGCCAGCAGCTTAAACGACGCCGGGAGGTGGGGCTACACCTTC. Amino acids: CASSLNDAGRWGYTF. Drawing the rest from reference TRBV7-9 and TRBJ1-2, the complete variable domain is DTGVSQNPRHKITKRGQNVTFRCDPISEHNRLYWYRQTLGQGPEFLTYFQNEAQLEKSRLLSDRFSAERPKGSFSTLEIQRTEQGDSAMYLCASSLNDAGRWGYTFGSGTRLTVV.

Many counts were recorded for this clonotype. The J gene is TRBJ2-3, the V gene TRBV12-3 or TRBV12-4, with a tentative D call TRBD1 (5 bases). V dropped 6 bases and J dropped 8 bases, with 12 bases sitting between them. This CDR3 contains 12 residues. The CDR3 is CASRAGHGTQYF. As DNA, the CDR3 is TGTGCCAGCAGGGCAGGGCACGGTACGCAGTATTTT.